The next 14 T cell receptor beta chains were all read from a single sample in a study of PD-1 blockade in classical Hodgkin lymphoma. Brentuximab vedotin exposure varied among the patients, all of whom had relapsed after autologous stem cell transplantation. Libraries were prepared by immunoSEQ multiplex PCR; TCRdb keeps only in-frame clonotypes and omits some of them. The data contain about 13,000 clones, around nine tenths of them singletons. The source material was peripheral blood mononuclear cells (PBMCs), sampled at baseline. The source of these receptors is a human donor with classical Hodgkin lymphoma.

This sequence joins TRBV7-3 and TRBJ1-2, with D possibly matching TRBD1 (5 bases). The CDR3 has 15 residues. The germline V gene encodes CDR1 SGHTA and CDR2 FQGTGA. The V gene lost 3 bases and the J gene lost 2 bases, with 13 bases spanning the gap. The CDR3 reads CASSLNQGANYGYTF. The CDR3 DNA reads TGTGCCAGCAGCTTGAACCAGGGAGCAAACTATGGCTACACCTTC.

Note on this clone: The sample carries other DNA sequences with the same CDR3. The chain is built from TRBV11-3 and TRBJ2-3, with D perhaps matching TRBD1 (6 bases). The CDR3 is 15 residues long. Germline V lookup: CDR1 SGHNT, CDR2 YENEEA. Trimming shortened V by 0 bases and J by 3 bases, and 10 bases separated the two germline ends. The CDR3 coding sequence is TGTGCCAGCAGCTTAGATGGGGGCTATACAGATACGCAGTATTTT. Translating gives CASSLDGGYTDTQYF.

This rearrangement joins TRBV5-6 to TRBJ2-1; D may correspond to TRBD1 or TRBD2 (5 bases each). The V end was cut by 5 bases, the J end by 5 bases, with 14 bases between. CDR3 length: 14 amino acids. Germline CDR1 SGHDT, CDR2 YYEEEE. CDR3 sequence: CASRREGSHNEQFF. The CDR3 nucleotides read TGTGCCAGCAGGCGCGAGGGGAGCCACAATGAGCAGTTCTTC.

The V call is TRBV11-2, the J call TRBJ2-3; TRBD2 matches 7 bases. Germline loops: CDR1 SGHAT, CDR2 FQNNGV. The junction had 4 bases not matched to a gene; V was cut back by 1 base and J by 0 bases. This CDR3 has 16 amino acids. The CDR3 loop is CASSLGASGSTDTQYF. The CDR3 DNA sequence: TGTGCCAGCAGCTTAGGGGCTAGCGGAAGCACAGATACGCAGTATTTT.

This chain connects TRBV19 to TRBJ1-4; D is unclear. This CDR3 region has 15 residues. With 5 bases removed from V and 0 bases from J, the gap between germline ends came to 10 bases. Germline assignment: CDR1 LNHDA and CDR2 SQIVND (reference sequence). CDR3 DNA sequence: TGTGCCAGTAGTGAGGAGGCGGCAACTAATGAAAAACTGTTTTTT. Translated: CASSEEAATNEKLFF.

This clone appeared a single time. The chain has TRBV10-1 and TRBJ2-1; the match to TRBD2 covers 13 bases. Per germline, CDR1 WNHNN and CDR2 SYGVQD (reference sequence). The length of the CDR3 is 16 residues. Trimming took 5 bases from V and 6 from J; bases not matched to a gene: 7. Here the CDR3 DNA reads TGCGCCAGCAGTAGCGGACTAGCGGGAGACCGCAATGAGCAGTTCTTC. This codes for CASSSGLAGDRNEQFF.

The genes are TRBV2 and TRBJ2-3; D remains unclear. The germline V gene encodes CDR1 SNHLY and CDR2 FYNNEI. CDR3 size: 14 residues. The germline V and J ends were trimmed by 5 bases and 2 bases, with 11 bases remaining between them. This CDR3 is CASSYTASTDTQYF. The CDR3 DNA follows: TGTGCCAGCAGTTATACTGCTTCCACAGATACGCAGTATTTT.

The V gene is TRBV7-8, the J gene TRBJ2-7, with D uncertain. Per germline, CDR1 SGHVS and CDR2 FQNEAQ. V lost 5 bases and J 6 bases, leaving 14 bases between the germline ends. CDR3 length: 13 residues. CDR3 bases: TGTGCCAGCAGCCAACATAATTTAGGCGAGCAGTACTTC. As protein: CASSQHNLGEQYF. Full variable domain (remainder filled in from reference TRBV7-8 and TRBJ2-7): GAGVSQSPRYKVAKRGQDVALRCDPISGHVSLFWYQQALGQGPEFLTYFQNEAQLDKSGLPSDRFFAERPEGSVSTLKIQRTQQEDSAVYLCASSQHNLGEQYFGPGTRLTVT.

This clone was recorded once. The chain joins TRBV10-2 to TRBJ2-2; D unclear. Looked up from germline, CDR1 is WSHSY and CDR2 is SAAADI. The CDR3 runs 16 residues. V gave up 3 bases and J gave up 0 bases, with 11 bases separating them. DNA for the CDR3: TGCGCCAGCAGTGAACCCCGTGCGACGAACACCGGGGAGCTGTTTTTT. Translated: CASSEPRATNTGELFF.

V usage is TRBV2 and J usage is TRBJ2-6; D gene uncertain. Trimming removed 4 bases at V and 5 bases at J, with 21 bases between. CDR1 and CDR2 from the germline V gene are SNHLY and FYNNEI. The CDR3 length is 18 residues. As DNA, the CDR3 is TGTGCCAGCAGTGTGGGTGATCCGATACAAAGTCGGGCCAACGTCCTGACTTTC. Translated: CASSVGDPIQSRANVLTF. Using reference TRBV2 and TRBJ2-6 for the parts outside the CDR3, the full variable domain is EPEVTQTPSHQVTQMGQEVILRCVPISNHLYFYWYRQILGQKVEFLVSFYNNEISEKSEIFDDQFSVERPDGSNFTLKIRSTKLEDSAMYFCASSVGDPIQSRANVLTFGAGSRLTVL.

The chain has TRBV14 and TRBJ2-1; the match to TRBD1 covers 9 bases. The CDR3 totals 13 residues. Unmatched junction bases numbered 6, after V lost 6 bases and J lost 9 bases. The V gene's germline CDR1 is SGHDN and CDR2 FVKESK. CDR3 amino acids: CASSLDRGGEQFF. The CDR3 nucleotides read TGTGCCAGCAGTCTGGACAGGGGCGGTGAGCAGTTCTTC.

The chain employs TRBV6-5 and TRBJ2-5, with 10 bases identical to TRBD2. The junction had 13 bases not matched to a gene; V was cut back by 7 bases and J by 11 bases. The CDR3 loop spans 14 amino acids. Germline assignment: CDR1 MNHEY and CDR2 SVGAGI. The chain's CDR3 is CASTTSGKAREQYF. The CDR3 nucleotides read TGTGCCAGCACCACTAGCGGGAAGGCCAGGGAGCAGTACTTC.

This clone showed up just a few times. CDR3 sequence reads: CASSVLTGADQPQHF. DNA of the CDR3: TGTGCCAGCAGTGTCTTGACTGGTGCGGATCAGCCCCAGCATTTT. This chain connects TRBV2 to TRBJ1-5; D is undetermined. The V end was cut by 4 bases, the J end by 5 bases, with 15 bases between. The CDR3 covers 15 residues. Germline V gene lookup returns CDR1 SNHLY and CDR2 FYNNEI.

The chain is built from TRBV10-3 and TRBJ2-5, with 7 positions matching TRBD1. Germline assignment: CDR1 ENHRY and CDR2 SYGVKD. V shed 5 bases and J 3 bases; nucleotides not matched to a gene: 21. The length of the CDR3 is 19 residues. The CDR3 sequence is CAISTGVSPSPDSKETQYF. CDR3 nucleotides: TGTGCCATCAGTACAGGGGTTTCTCCCTCGCCCGACTCCAAAGAGACCCAGTACTTC.